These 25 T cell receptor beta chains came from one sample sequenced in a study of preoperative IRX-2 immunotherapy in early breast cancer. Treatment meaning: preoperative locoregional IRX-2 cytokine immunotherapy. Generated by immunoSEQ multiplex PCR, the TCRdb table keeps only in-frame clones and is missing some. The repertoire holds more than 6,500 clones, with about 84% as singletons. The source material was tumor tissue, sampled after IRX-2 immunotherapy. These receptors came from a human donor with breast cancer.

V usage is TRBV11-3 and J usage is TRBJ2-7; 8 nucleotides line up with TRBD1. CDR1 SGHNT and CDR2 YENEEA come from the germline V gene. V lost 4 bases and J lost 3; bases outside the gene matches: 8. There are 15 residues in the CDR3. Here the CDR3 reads CASSSDRGFVYEQYF. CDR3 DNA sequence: TGTGCCAGCAGCTCAGACAGGGGTTTTGTCTACGAGCAGTACTTC.

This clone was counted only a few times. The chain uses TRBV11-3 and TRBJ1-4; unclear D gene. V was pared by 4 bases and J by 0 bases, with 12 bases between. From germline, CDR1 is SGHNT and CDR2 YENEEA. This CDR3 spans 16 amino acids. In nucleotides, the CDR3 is TGTGCCAGCAGCTCGCCATCCGGGACAACTAATGAAAAACTGTTTTTT. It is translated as CASSSPSGTTNEKLFF.

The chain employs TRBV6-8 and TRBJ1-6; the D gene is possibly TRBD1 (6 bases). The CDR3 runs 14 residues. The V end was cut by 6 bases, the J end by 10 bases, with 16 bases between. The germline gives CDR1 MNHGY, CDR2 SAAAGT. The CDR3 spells CASRRPGVGSPLHF. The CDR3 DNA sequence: TGTGCCAGCAGACGTCCAGGGGTTGGCTCACCCCTCCACTTT.

CDR3 sequence: CAWSVLVNTGELFF. CDR3 bases: TGTGCCTGGAGTGTACTGGTGAACACCGGGGAGCTGTTTTTT. The chain links TRBV30 to TRBJ2-2; no definite D call. Per germline, CDR1 GTSNPN and CDR2 SVGIG (reference sequence). V lost 0 bases and J lost 1, with 6 bases in between. The CDR3 covers 14 residues. Combining the CDR3 with reference TRBV30 and TRBJ2-2 gives the whole variable domain SQTIHQWPATLVQPVGSPLSLECTVEGTSNPNLYWYRQAAGRGLQLLFYSVGIGQISSEVPQNLSASRPQDRQFILSSKKLLLSDSGFYLCAWSVLVNTGELFFGEGSRLTVL.

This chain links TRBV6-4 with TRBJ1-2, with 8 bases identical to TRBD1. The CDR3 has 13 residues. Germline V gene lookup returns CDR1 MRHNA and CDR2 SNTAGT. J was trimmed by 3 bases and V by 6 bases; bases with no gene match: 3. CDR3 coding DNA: TGTGCCAGCAGCACGACAGGGGACTATGGCTACACCTTC. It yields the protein CASSTTGDYGYTF.

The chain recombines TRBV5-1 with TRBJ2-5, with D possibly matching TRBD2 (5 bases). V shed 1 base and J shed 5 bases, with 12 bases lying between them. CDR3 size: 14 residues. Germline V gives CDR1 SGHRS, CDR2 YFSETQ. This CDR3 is CASSLTSHWETQYF. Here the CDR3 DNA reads TGCGCCAGCAGCTTGACTAGTCATTGGGAGACCCAGTACTTC.

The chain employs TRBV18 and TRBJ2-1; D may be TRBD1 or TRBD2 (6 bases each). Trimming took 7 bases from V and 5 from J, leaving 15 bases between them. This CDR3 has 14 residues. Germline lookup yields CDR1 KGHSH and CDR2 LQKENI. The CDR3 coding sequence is TGTGCCAGCTTGGCTTTGAGGGGGGACAATGAGCAGTTCTTC. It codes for CASLALRGDNEQFF. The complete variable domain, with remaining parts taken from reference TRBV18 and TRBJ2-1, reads NAGVMQNPRHLVRRRGQEARLRCSPMKGHSHVYWYRQLPEEGLKFMVYLQKENIIDESGMPKERFSAEFPKEGPSILRIQQVVRGDSAAYFCASLALRGDNEQFFGPGTRLTVL.

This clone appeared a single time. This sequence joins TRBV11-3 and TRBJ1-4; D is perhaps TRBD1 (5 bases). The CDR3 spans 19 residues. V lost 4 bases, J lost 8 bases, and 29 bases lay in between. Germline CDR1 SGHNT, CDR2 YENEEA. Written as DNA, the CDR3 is TGTGCCAGCAGCTCACCGCCAGGGACCATCGTCTCCCAGGGAGAAAAACTGTTTTTT. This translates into CASSSPPGTIVSQGEKLFF. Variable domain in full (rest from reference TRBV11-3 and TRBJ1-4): EAGVVQSPRYKIIEKKQPVAFWCNPISGHNTLYWYLQNLGQGPELLIRYENEEAVDDSQLPKDRFSAERLKGVDSTLKIQPAELGDSAVYLCASSSPPGTIVSQGEKLFFGSGTQLSVL.

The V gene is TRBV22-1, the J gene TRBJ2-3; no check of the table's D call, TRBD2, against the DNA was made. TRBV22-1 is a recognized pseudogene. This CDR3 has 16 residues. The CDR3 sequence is CASSFGRLASGDTQYF. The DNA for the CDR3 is TGTGCCAGCAGTTTCGGACGGCTAGCCTCAGGAGATACGCAGTATTTT.

The CDR3 spells CASSISLGLYEQYF. CDR3 DNA sequence: TGTGCCAGTAGTATCTCGCTAGGCCTCTACGAGCAGTACTTC. V usage is TRBV19 and J usage is TRBJ2-7; D remains unclear. This CDR3 is built from 14 residues. V was trimmed by 3 bases and J by 3 bases, leaving 12 bases between them. Germline CDR1 is LNHDA and CDR2 is SQIVND (reference sequence).

The CDR3 nucleotides read TGTGCCTGGAGTGCTCGACCACTCGAGCAGTTCTTC. Protein sequence: CAWSARPLEQFF. The chain is built from TRBV30 and TRBJ2-1; D unresolved. V gave up 1 base and J gave up 10 bases, with 11 bases separating them. The CDR3 totals 12 residues. Looked up from germline, CDR1 is GTSNPN and CDR2 is SVGIG (reference sequence).

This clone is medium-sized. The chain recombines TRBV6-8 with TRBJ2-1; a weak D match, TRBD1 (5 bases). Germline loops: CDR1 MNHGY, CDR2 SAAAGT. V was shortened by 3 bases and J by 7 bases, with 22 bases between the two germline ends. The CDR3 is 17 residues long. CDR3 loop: CASSYDRPRPYENEQFF. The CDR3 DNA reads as TGTGCCAGCAGTTATGACAGACCCAGACCCTACGAAAATGAGCAGTTCTTC.

CDR3 coding DNA: TGTGCCAGCAGCTTAGGACAGCAGGGAAGGCGGCATGAAGCTTTCTTT. This encodes CASSLGQQGRRHEAFF. This chain connects TRBV11-3 to TRBJ1-1; D may be TRBD1 (5 bases). The ends were cut back, 1 base at V and 7 bases at J, with 19 bases in the middle. The germline V gene encodes CDR1 SGHNT and CDR2 YENEEA. The CDR3 loop spans 16 amino acids. The complete variable domain, with remaining parts taken from reference TRBV11-3 and TRBJ1-1, reads EAGVVQSPRYKIIEKKQPVAFWCNPISGHNTLYWYLQNLGQGPELLIRYENEEAVDDSQLPKDRFSAERLKGVDSTLKIQPAELGDSAVYLCASSLGQQGRRHEAFFGQGTRLTVV.

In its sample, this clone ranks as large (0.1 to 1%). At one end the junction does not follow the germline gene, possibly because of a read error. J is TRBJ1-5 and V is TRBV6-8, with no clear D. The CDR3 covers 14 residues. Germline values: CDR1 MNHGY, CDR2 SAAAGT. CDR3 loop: CAISNAGSNQPQHF. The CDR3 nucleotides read TGTGCCATCAGTAATGCGGGTAGCAATCAGCCCCAGCATTTT.

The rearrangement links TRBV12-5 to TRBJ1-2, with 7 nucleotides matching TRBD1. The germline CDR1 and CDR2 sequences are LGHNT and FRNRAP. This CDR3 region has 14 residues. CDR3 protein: CASTPSTGTAAWTF. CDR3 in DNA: TGTGCCAGCACTCCCTCTACCGGGACAGCCGCGTGGACCTTC.

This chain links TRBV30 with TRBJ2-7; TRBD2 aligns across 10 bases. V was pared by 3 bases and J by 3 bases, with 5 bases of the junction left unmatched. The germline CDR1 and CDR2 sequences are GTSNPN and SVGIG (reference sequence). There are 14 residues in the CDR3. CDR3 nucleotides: TGTGCCTGGAGGCGGGCTAGCGGGGGCTACGAGCAGTACTTC. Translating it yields CAWRRASGGYEQYF.

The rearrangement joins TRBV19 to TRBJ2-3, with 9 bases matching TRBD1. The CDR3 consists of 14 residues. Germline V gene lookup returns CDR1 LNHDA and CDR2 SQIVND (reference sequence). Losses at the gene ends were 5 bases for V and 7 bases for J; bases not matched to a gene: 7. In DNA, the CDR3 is TGTGCCAGTAGTGCGGGACAGGGTACAAATACGCAGTATTTT. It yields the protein CASSAGQGTNTQYF.

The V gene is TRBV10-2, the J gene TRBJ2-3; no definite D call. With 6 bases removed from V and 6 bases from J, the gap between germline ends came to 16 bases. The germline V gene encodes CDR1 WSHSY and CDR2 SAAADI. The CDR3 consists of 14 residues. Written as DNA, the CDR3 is TGCGCCAGCAGCAGGACCAGACCCCAGGATACGCAGTATTTT. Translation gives CASSRTRPQDTQYF.

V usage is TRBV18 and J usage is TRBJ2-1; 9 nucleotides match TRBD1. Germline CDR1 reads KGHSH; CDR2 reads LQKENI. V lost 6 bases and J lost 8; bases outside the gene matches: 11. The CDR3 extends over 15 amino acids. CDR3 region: CASSPGTGLLHEQFF. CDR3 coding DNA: TGTGCCAGCTCTCCCGGGACAGGGCTCCTGCATGAGCAGTTCTTC.

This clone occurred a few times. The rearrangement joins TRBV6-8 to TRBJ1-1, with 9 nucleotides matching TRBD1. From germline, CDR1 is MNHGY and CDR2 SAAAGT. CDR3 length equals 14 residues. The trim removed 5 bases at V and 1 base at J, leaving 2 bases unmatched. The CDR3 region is CASSPQGANTEAFF. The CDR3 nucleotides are TGTGCCAGCAGTCCACAGGGGGCGAACACTGAAGCTTTCTTT.

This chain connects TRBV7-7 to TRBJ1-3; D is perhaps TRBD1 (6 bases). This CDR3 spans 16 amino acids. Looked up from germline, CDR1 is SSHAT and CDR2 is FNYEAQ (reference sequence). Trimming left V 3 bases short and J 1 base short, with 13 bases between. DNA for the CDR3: TGTGCCAGCAGCTTGGATCTGGGGGCATCTGGAAACACCATATATTTT. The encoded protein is CASSLDLGASGNTIYF.

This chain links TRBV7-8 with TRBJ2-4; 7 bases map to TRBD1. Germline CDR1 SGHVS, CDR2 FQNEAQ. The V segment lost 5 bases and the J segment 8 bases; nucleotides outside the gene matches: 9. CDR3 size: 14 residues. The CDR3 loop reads CASSPGGGWDIQYF. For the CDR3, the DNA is TGTGCCAGCAGCCCAGGGGGTGGGTGGGACATTCAGTACTTC.

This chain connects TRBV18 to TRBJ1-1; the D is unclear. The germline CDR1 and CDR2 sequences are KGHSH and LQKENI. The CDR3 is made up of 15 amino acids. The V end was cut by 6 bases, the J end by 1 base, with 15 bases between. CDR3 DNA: TGTGCCAGCTCGACCCACCGACAATGGAACACTGAAGCTTTCTTT. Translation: CASSTHRQWNTEAFF.

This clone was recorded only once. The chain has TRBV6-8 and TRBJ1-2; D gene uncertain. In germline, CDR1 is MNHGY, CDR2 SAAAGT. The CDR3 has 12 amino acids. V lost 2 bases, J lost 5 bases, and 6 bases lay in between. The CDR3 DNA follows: TGTGCCAGCAGTTACGATTATTATGGCTACACCTTC. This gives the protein CASSYDYYGYTF.

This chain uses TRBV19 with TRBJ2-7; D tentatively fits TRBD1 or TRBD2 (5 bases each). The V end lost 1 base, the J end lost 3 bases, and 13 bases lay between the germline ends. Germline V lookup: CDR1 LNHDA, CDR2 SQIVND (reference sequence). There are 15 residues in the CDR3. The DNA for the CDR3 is TGTGCCAGTAGTATAGCCATCGGGACCTTCTACGAGCAGTACTTC. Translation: CASSIAIGTFYEQYF.